This is a list of T cell receptor beta chains from one sample in a study of T cells in Graves' hyperthyroidism and ophthalmopathy. One entry per CDR3 protein, called by TCRdb with MiXCR from the multiplex PCR reads. The data show around 380,000 distinct CDR3 sequences, approximately 13% seen once. Material for sequencing was blood. The receptors were sampled from a man between 25 and 39 years old with Graves' hyperthyroidism that later progressed to Graves' ophthalmopathy. The conserved cysteine and the conserved F or W are not part of the CDR3 here.

v_call,j_call,cdr3_aa
TRBV11-2,TRBJ2-2,ASSQIRRNTGELF
TRBV27,TRBJ2-3,ASSGTGGRYTQY
TRBV20-1,TRBJ1-2,SAESGPYYGYT
TRBV6-4,TRBJ2-5,ASSMVQETQY
TRBV11-2,TRBJ1-1,ASSSGQALDEAF
TRBV30,TRBJ2-1,AWKRGGGPNEQF
TRBV4-1,TRBJ1-3,ASSQGERYSGNTIY
TRBV10-1,TRBJ2-7,ASRGQGDNYEQY
TRBV28,TRBJ1-4,ASSPRGRRTNEKLF
TRBV19,TRBJ2-2,ASSILLTGLTGELF
TRBV11-2,TRBJ2-5,ASSSTPQNRETQY
TRBV30,TRBJ2-1,AWSTPSGVYNEQF
TRBV27,-,ASSSLRQTQF
TRBV5-5,TRBJ1-2,ASSLERTRRGYT
TRBV27,TRBJ2-7,ASSLSVDKYYEQY
TRBV20-1,TRBJ2-1,SAAGTSGGANEQF
TRBV14,TRBJ2-2,ASSPVGLGELF
TRBV24-1,TRBJ2-7,ATSDHPGTGGHEQY
TRBV6-1,TRBJ1-4,ASRQVGEKLF
TRBV7-9,TRBJ2-7,ASSLAPSQGKNEQY
TRBV3-1,TRBJ1-4,ASSPTGGGEKLF
TRBV5-6,TRBJ1-2,ASSLGDPYGYT
TRBV20-1,TRBJ2-7,SAQLGQGAGEQY
TRBV9,TRBJ2-3,ASSLGTSGGTQY
TRBV6-5,TRBJ2-5,ASSYEGGRETQY
TRBV6-1,TRBJ1-2,ASSYGREGTGGGYT
TRBV5-1,TRBJ1-1,ASSLAGSEAF
TRBV6-1,TRBJ1-2,ASRSLDYGYT
TRBV24-1,TRBJ1-4,ATSDSPGTGSEKLF
TRBV2,TRBJ2-1,ASFRGVAGTNNEQF
TRBV3-1,TRBJ1-1,ASSQVRGDTEAF
TRBV9,TRBJ2-1,ASSPPGQRSGEQF
TRBV30,TRBJ2-2,AWSSGRSDTGELF
TRBV11-3,TRBJ2-3,ASSLEQVLLDTQY
TRBV6-4,TRBJ2-2,ASSDRGDAGELF
TRBV7-8,TRBJ1-2,ASSLRTELGYT
TRBV19,TRBJ2-7,ASSITPGKDYEQY
TRBV20-1,TRBJ2-7,SARGGQAGEQD
TRBV30,TRBJ1-5,AWQADGEGQPQH
TRBV20-1,TRBJ1-3,SATPASGSGNTIY
TRBV3-1,TRBJ2-5,ASSSDLSGPETQY
TRBV28,TRBJ1-2,ASSRWTGRGYT
TRBV6-5,TRBJ2-2,ASSYLGRNTGELF
TRBV12-3/TRBV12-4,TRBJ2-1,ASSPGPGFYNEQF
TRBV6-2/TRBV6-3,TRBJ1-1,ASSSTGDRAQGGEAF
TRBV5-5,TRBJ1-5,ASSRLGRGVGNQPQH